These 28 T cell receptor beta chains were sequenced from one sample in a study of somatic mutations in cytotoxic T cells in rheumatoid arthritis. This table comes from immunoSEQ multiplex PCR, and its TCRdb copy is limited to in-frame clones, with some not included. This table has about 16,000 clones, more than 65% appearing once. Source material: CD8+ T cells sorted from blood. These TCRs come from an adult with rheumatoid arthritis.

In this sample, this clone turned up once. V and J are TRBV30 and TRBJ1-4, with D tentatively TRBD1 (6 bases). Looked up from germline, CDR1 is GTSNPN and CDR2 is SVGIG (reference sequence). CDR3 length equals 16 residues. With 0 bases removed from V and 2 bases from J, the gap between germline ends came to 13 bases. The CDR3 is CAWSVRWGPTNEKLFF. In nucleotides, the CDR3 is TGTGCCTGGAGTGTACGTTGGGGGCCCACTAATGAAAAACTGTTTTTT.

This clone was picked up a small number of times. The chain joins TRBV5-4 to TRBJ2-7, with 8 bases that match TRBD2. This CDR3 region has 13 residues. Germline trimming cut 4 bases from V and 4 bases from J; bases unmatched to any gene: 4. Germline CDR1 and CDR2: SGHNT and YYREEE (reference sequence). The DNA for the CDR3 is TGTGCCAGCAGCCAGGGACTAGAATACGAGCAGTACTTC. This codes for CASSQGLEYEQYF. Combining the CDR3 with reference TRBV5-4 and TRBJ2-7 gives the whole variable domain ETGVTQSPTHLIKTRGQQVTLRCSSQSGHNTVSWYQQALGQGPQFIFQYYREEENGRGNFPPRFSGLQFPNYSSELNVNALELDDSALYLCASSQGLEYEQYFGPGTRLTVT.

CDR3 nucleotides: TGTGCCAGCATAACTGGGCAGACTTATGGCTACACCTTC. Amino acids: CASITGQTYGYTF. The genes are TRBV7-2 and TRBJ1-2; D is uncertain. Per the germline V gene, CDR1 is SGHTA and CDR2 is FQGNSA. The CDR3 consists of 13 residues. Trimming took 7 bases from V and 5 from J, leaving 14 bases between them.

The rearrangement uses TRBV5-8 and TRBJ2-1; 8 nucleotides agree with TRBD2. The CDR3 length is 15 residues. Trimming at V came to 2 bases and at J to 9 bases, leaving 10 bases not matched to a gene. Germline V gives CDR1 SGHTS, CDR2 YDEGEE. CDR3 residues: CASSFLASGSGEQFF. The CDR3 DNA sequence: TGTGCCAGCAGCTTTTTGGCTAGCGGGTCTGGTGAGCAGTTCTTC.

The CDR3: CASSGHTEETQYF. The CDR3 DNA reads as TGTGCCAGCAGCGGACACACAGAAGAGACCCAGTACTTC. The chain combines TRBV9 with TRBJ2-5; D not certain. V was trimmed by 3 bases and J by 3 bases, leaving 9 bases between them. CDR1 and CDR2 from the germline V gene are SGDLS and YYNGEE. The CDR3 covers 13 residues.

This clone was seen a handful of times. The V and J genes are TRBV10-3 and TRBJ2-7; TRBD1 matches at 9 bases. CDR1 ENHRY and CDR2 SYGVKD come from the germline V gene. V trimming: 8 bases; J trimming: 1 base; junction bases outside the gene matches: 15. The CDR3 totals 17 residues. In nucleotides, the CDR3 is TGTGCCATCTCCCCCGGGACAGGGTTCCAACTATCCTACGAGCAGTACTTC. Encoded protein: CAISPGTGFQLSYEQYF.

The gene calls are TRBV23-1 and TRBJ1-2, with 8 bases fitting TRBD1. TRBV23-1 is an ORF; its function is uncertain. V gave up 6 bases and J gave up 2 bases; unmatched junction bases: 2. The CDR3 contains 13 residues. CDR3 amino acids: CASRRTGNYGYTF. The CDR3 coding sequence is TGCGCCAGCAGACGGACAGGGAACTATGGCTACACCTTC.

The V call is TRBV4-1, the J call TRBJ1-5; D not resolved. The germline V gene encodes CDR1 MGHRA and CDR2 YSYEKL. Trimming cost V 0 bases and J 0 bases, with 6 bases left between them. This CDR3 comprises 15 residues. CDR3 protein: CASSQEPNSNQPQHF. CDR3 DNA sequence: TGCGCCAGCAGCCAAGAACCGAATAGCAATCAGCCCCAGCATTTT.

V usage is TRBV30 and J usage is TRBJ1-3; D is unclear. This CDR3 comprises 14 residues. The V gene's germline CDR1 is GTSNPN and CDR2 SVGIG (reference sequence). The germline V and J ends were trimmed by 4 bases and 0 bases, with 10 bases remaining between them. CDR3 in DNA: TGTGCCTGGAAGCGGAGCGGCTCTGGAAACACCATATATTTT. Translated, it gives CAWKRSGSGNTIYF.

The chain employs TRBV11-2 and TRBJ2-5; D unclear. The V gene's germline CDR1 is SGHAT and CDR2 FQNNGV. V shed 0 bases and J shed 4 bases, with 0 bases lying between them. The CDR3 is 11 residues long. This CDR3 is CASSLEETQYF. Here the CDR3 DNA reads TGTGCCAGCAGCTTAGAAGAGACCCAGTACTTC.

This chain uses TRBV2 with TRBJ1-6; 7 nucleotides match TRBD1. The V gene's germline CDR1 is SNHLY and CDR2 FYNNEI. V was clipped by 6 bases and J by 9 bases; unmatched bases: 14. This CDR3 region has 16 residues. The CDR3 bases are TGTGCCAGCAGCGGGGCCACCAGGGGGGGGAGTTCACCCCTCCACTTT. This encodes CASSGATRGGSSPLHF.

The sample holds one count of this clone. The chain employs TRBV27 and TRBJ1-2; 12 positions agree with TRBD1. The J segment lost 8 bases and the V segment lost 2 bases, leaving 9 bases of the junction unmatched. This CDR3 contains 16 residues. From germline, CDR1 is MNHEY and CDR2 SMNVEV (reference sequence). CDR3 sequence reads: CASSLLPGQGARGYTF. In DNA form, the CDR3 reads TGTGCCAGCAGTTTACTCCCGGGACAGGGGGCGCGGGGCTACACCTTC.

The chain joins TRBV5-5 to TRBJ1-4; D uncertain. CDR1 and CDR2 (germline): SGHKS, YYEKEE (reference sequence). The CDR3 spans 13 residues. Trimming left V 4 bases short and J 6 bases short, with 10 bases between. The DNA of the CDR3 is TGTGCCAGCAGCGACCGGGGTGATGAAAAACTGTTTTTT. Its translation is CASSDRGDEKLFF.

The genes are TRBV6-5 and TRBJ2-1; 7 nucleotides line up with TRBD2. The CDR3 is 13 residues long. The germline gives CDR1 MNHEY, CDR2 SVGAGI. Trimming took 8 bases from V and 6 from J; bases not matched to a gene: 7. The CDR3 nucleotides are TGTGCCAGCTCCCGGGGGGAGGCCAATGAGCAGTTCTTC. Translation gives CASSRGEANEQFF.

The chain employs TRBV5-4 and TRBJ1-3; maybe TRBD1 (5 bases). The CDR3 runs 14 residues. V lost 4 bases and J lost 1, with 9 bases in between. CDR1 and CDR2 (germline): SGHNT, YYREEE (reference sequence). CDR3 DNA: TGTGCCAGCAGCCAGACAGCTTCTGGAAACACCATATATTTT. Translating gives CASSQTASGNTIYF.

As DNA, the CDR3 is TGTGCCAGTAGTATTTCGGGAGGTAATAGCAATCAGCCCCAGCATTTT. Protein: CASSISGGNSNQPQHF. V and J are TRBV19 and TRBJ1-5; D not resolved. The CDR3 is 16 amino acids. V lost 3 bases and J 0 bases, leaving 12 bases between the germline ends. In germline, CDR1 is LNHDA, CDR2 SQIVND (reference sequence).

This clone has only a few counts. The chain recombines TRBV4-1 with TRBJ1-6, with a weak D call TRBD1 (5 bases). The CDR3 has 15 residues. V was clipped by 4 bases and J by 5 bases, with 12 bases between them. Germline CDR1 and CDR2: MGHRA and YSYEKL. The CDR3 spells CASSPAIQDNSPLHF. CDR3 DNA sequence: TGCGCCAGCAGCCCCGCGATACAGGATAATTCACCCCTCCACTTT.

Comments on this clone: Within the sample, other DNA sequences also encode this same CDR3. The rearrangement links TRBV5-4 to TRBJ1-1; no clear D gene. V lost 1 base, J lost 0 bases, and 7 bases lay in between. Germline V gene lookup returns CDR1 SGHNT and CDR2 YYREEE (reference sequence). The CDR3 has 14 residues. CDR3 amino acids: CASSLTGVNTEAFF. Written as DNA, the CDR3 is TGTGCCAGCAGCTTGACTGGGGTGAACACTGAAGCTTTCTTT.

This clone was picked up one time. The chain uses TRBV30 and TRBJ2-2; D remains ambiguous. CDR1 is GTSNPN and CDR2 is SVGIG in the germline V gene (reference sequence). Trimming took 1 base from V and 5 from J, leaving 8 bases between them. This CDR3 is built from 13 residues. The CDR3 is CAWSGIGTGELFF. CDR3 bases: TGTGCCTGGAGTGGTATTGGTACCGGGGAGCTGTTTTTT.

V gene TRBV27 combines with J gene TRBJ2-1; TRBD1 is a possible D gene (6 bases). Trimming left V 5 bases short and J 6 bases short, with 20 bases between. The CDR3 has 16 residues. In germline, CDR1 is MNHEY, CDR2 SMNVEV (reference sequence). The CDR3, as DNA: TGTGCCAGCAGTAAGATCTACAGGGATTGGGCCAATGAGCAGTTCTTC. Translated: CASSKIYRDWANEQFF.

The V gene is TRBV2, the J gene TRBJ2-7, with TRBD1 identical over 7 bases. The CDR3 extends over 15 amino acids. After removal of 0 bases from V and 3 bases from J, the junction contained 5 bases not matched to a gene. The V gene's germline CDR1 is SNHLY and CDR2 FYNNEI. CDR3 loop: CASSEADRFIYEQYF. The CDR3 coding sequence is TGTGCCAGCAGTGAAGCGGACAGGTTTATCTACGAGCAGTACTTC. Full variable domain (outside the CDR3, taken from reference TRBV2 and TRBJ2-7): EPEVTQTPSHQVTQMGQEVILRCVPISNHLYFYWYRQILGQKVEFLVSFYNNEISEKSEIFDDQFSVERPDGSNFTLKIRSTKLEDSAMYFCASSEADRFIYEQYFGPGTRLTVT.

This rearrangement joins TRBV4-1 to TRBJ2-7; D may correspond to TRBD1 or TRBD2 (5 bases each). Germline V gives CDR1 MGHRA, CDR2 YSYEKL. The CDR3 sequence is 16 residues long. V was clipped by 1 base and J by 2 bases, with 15 bases between them. This CDR3 reads CASSQGSGALAYEQYF. The DNA of the CDR3 is TGCGCCAGCAGCCAAGGATCCGGGGCGCTGGCCTACGAGCAGTACTTC.

There are a few counts of this clone. This chain links TRBV19 with TRBJ1-1, with 8 bases fitting TRBD1. The V gene's germline CDR1 is LNHDA and CDR2 SQIVND (reference sequence). The CDR3 has 14 residues. V shed 8 bases, J shed 2 bases, and the junction held 7 bases outside the gene matches. Written as DNA, the CDR3 is TGTGCCAGTGGGGGGGGACAGGTCAACACTGAAGCTTTCTTT. Encoded protein: CASGGGQVNTEAFF.

The chain is built from TRBV19 and TRBJ1-5; D is uncertain. V was clipped by 6 bases and J by 1 base, with 16 bases between them. Germline-derived CDR1 and CDR2 are LNHDA and SQIVND (reference sequence). CDR3 length equals 16 residues. Here the CDR3 DNA reads TGTGCCAGTAGGCCTATAGGGATGATCAGCAATCAGCCCCAGCATTTT. Its translation is CASRPIGMISNQPQHF. Looking up the rest from reference TRBV19 and TRBJ1-5 gives the full variable domain: DGGITQSPKYLFRKEGQNVTLSCEQNLNHDAMYWYRQDPGQGLRLIYYSQIVNDFQKGDIAEGYSVSREKKESFPLTVTSAQKNPTAFYLCASRPIGMISNQPQHFGDGTRLSIL.

This clone has just a few counts. The J gene is TRBJ1-6, the V gene TRBV6-4, with 10 positions matching TRBD1. CDR3 length: 14 residues. The V segment lost 3 bases and the J segment 10 bases; nucleotides outside the gene matches: 3. The germline V gene encodes CDR1 MRHNA and CDR2 SNTAGT. CDR3 nucleotides: TGTGCCAGCAGTGATGGGACAGGGGTATCACCCCTCCACTTT. This gives the protein CASSDGTGVSPLHF.

The chain carries TRBV4-1 and TRBJ2-1; 7 nucleotides match TRBD2. Germline CDR1 and CDR2: MGHRA and YSYEKL. The CDR3 is made up of 15 amino acids. With 0 bases clipped from V and 14 bases from J, the junction kept 13 bases outside the gene matches. The CDR3 nucleotides are TGCGCCAGCAGCCAAGATCCGGGGACGGGAGGCCGAAAGTTCTTC. Translated, it gives CASSQDPGTGGRKFF.

This chain links TRBV2 with TRBJ2-5, with D maybe TRBD2 (7 bases). The CDR3 has 16 residues. Trimming took off 4 bases at V and 1 base at J, with 16 bases between the two ends. Germline loops: CDR1 SNHLY, CDR2 FYNNEI. For the CDR3, the DNA is TGTGCCAGCAGTGTCAGGGCGGGGGCCCTCCAAGAGACCCAGTACTTC. Translated, it gives CASSVRAGALQETQYF.

The chain joins TRBV18 to TRBJ1-4; TRBD1 aligns across 8 bases. The J segment lost 8 bases and the V segment lost 5 bases, leaving 4 bases of the junction unmatched. In germline, CDR1 is KGHSH, CDR2 LQKENI. The CDR3 is made up of 13 amino acids. CDR3 nucleotides: TGTGCCAGCTCAGGACAGGGTAACGAAAAACTGTTTTTT. Its translation is CASSGQGNEKLFF.